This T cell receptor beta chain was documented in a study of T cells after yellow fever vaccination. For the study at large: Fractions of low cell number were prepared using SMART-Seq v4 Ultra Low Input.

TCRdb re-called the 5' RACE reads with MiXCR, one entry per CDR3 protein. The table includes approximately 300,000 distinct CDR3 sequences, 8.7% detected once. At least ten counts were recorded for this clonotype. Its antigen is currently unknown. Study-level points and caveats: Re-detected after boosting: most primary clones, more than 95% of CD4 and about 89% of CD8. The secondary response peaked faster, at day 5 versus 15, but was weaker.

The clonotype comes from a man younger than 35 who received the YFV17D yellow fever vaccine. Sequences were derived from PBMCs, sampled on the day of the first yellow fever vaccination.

In nucleotides, the CDR3 is TGTGCCAGCAGCCCTACCCCCCAGGATGGCTACACCTTC. It codes for CASSPTPQDGYTF. The chain joins TRBV7-2 to TRBJ1-2; no clear D gene. CDR1 is SGHTA, CDR2 FQGNSA, per germline. V was trimmed by 5 bases and J by 6 bases, leaving 13 bases between them. The CDR3 covers 13 residues.